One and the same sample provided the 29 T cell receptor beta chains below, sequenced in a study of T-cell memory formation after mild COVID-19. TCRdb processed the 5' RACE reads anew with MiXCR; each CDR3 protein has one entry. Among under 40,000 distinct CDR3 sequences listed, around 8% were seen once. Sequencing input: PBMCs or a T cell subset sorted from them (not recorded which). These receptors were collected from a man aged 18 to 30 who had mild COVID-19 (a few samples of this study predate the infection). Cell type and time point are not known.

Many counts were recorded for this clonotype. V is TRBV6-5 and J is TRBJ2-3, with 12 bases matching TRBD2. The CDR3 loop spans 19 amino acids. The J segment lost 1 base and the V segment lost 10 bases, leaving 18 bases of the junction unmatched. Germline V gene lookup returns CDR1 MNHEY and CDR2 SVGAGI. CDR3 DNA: TGTGCCACCCCCACCCTCGTAACTAGCGGGGGGAAGGGCACAGATACGCAGTATTTT. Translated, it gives CATPTLVTSGGKGTDTQYF.

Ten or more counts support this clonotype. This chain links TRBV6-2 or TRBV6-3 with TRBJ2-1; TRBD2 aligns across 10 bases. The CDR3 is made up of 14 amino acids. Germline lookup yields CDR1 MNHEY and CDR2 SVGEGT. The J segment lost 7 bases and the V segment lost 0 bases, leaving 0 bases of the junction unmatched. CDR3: CASSYSSGGNEQFF. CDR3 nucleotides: TGTGCCAGCAGTTACTCTAGCGGGGGGAATGAGCAGTTCTTC.

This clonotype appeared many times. The CDR3 loop reads CASSLGGAPLQPQHF. The CDR3 coding sequence is TGTGCCAGCTCTTTGGGAGGGGCCCCCCTTCAGCCCCAGCATTTT. The V and J genes are TRBV6-5 and TRBJ1-5; a possible D gene is TRBD1 (5 bases). V lost 8 bases and J lost 6, with 20 bases in between. There are 15 residues in the CDR3. In germline, CDR1 is MNHEY, CDR2 SVGAGI.

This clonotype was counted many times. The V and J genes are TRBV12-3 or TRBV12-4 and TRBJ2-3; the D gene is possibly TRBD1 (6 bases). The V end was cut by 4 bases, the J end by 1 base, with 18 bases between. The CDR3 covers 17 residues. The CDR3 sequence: CASSSSPSRGGTDTQYF. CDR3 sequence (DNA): TGTGCCAGCAGTTCATCCCCCAGCAGGGGAGGCACAGATACGCAGTATTTT.

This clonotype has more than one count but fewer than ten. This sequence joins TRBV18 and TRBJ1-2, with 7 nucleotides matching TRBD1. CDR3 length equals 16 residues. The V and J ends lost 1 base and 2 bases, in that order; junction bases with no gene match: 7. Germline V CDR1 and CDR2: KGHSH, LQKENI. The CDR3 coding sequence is TGTGCCAGCTCACCACGAGAGCCCAGGGGGAACTATGGCTACACCTTC. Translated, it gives CASSPREPRGNYGYTF.

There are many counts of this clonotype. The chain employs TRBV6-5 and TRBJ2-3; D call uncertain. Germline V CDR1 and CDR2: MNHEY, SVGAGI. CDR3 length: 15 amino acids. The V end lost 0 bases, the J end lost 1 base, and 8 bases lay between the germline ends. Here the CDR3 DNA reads TGTGCCAGCAGTTACTCGTTGGGCCGCACAGATACGCAGTATTTT. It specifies CASSYSLGRTDTQYF.

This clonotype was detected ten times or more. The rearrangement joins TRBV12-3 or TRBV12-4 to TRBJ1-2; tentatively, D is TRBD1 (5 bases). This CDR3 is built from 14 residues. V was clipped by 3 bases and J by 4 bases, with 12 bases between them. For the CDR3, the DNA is TGTGCCAGCAGTTTCCGGGGCGGCTTCTATGGCTACACCTTC. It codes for CASSFRGGFYGYTF.

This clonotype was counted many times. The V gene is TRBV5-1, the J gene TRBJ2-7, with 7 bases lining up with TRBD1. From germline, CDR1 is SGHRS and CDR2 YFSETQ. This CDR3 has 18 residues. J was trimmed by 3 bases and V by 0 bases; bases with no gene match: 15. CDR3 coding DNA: TGCGCCAGCAGCTTGGGGGTCAGGGGGAACTCAAGAAGCTACGAGCAGTACTTC. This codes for CASSLGVRGNSRSYEQYF.

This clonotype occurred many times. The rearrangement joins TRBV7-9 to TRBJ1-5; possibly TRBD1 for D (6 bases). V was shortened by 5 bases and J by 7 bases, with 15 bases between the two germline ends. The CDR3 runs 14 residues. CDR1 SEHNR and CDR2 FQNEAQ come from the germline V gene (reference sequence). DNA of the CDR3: TGTGCCAGCAGCCATACAGCAGGGGAACAGCCCCAGCATTTT. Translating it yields CASSHTAGEQPQHF.

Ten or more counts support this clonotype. The DNA of the CDR3 is TGTGCCAGCAGCCAAGACTTCGAGACCCAGTACTTC. It translates to CASSQDFETQYF. The V call is TRBV3-1, the J call TRBJ2-5; D gene ambiguous. This CDR3 is 12 amino acids long. Germline CDR1 and CDR2: LGHDT and YNNKEL (reference sequence). Deletions cut 0 bases from V and 5 bases from J, with 4 bases between.

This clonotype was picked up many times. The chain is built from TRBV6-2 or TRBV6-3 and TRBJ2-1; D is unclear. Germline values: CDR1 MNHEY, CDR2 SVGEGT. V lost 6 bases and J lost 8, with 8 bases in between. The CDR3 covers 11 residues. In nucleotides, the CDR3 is TGTGCCAGCAGCTTGTGGTATGAGCAGTTCTTC. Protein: CASSLWYEQFF.

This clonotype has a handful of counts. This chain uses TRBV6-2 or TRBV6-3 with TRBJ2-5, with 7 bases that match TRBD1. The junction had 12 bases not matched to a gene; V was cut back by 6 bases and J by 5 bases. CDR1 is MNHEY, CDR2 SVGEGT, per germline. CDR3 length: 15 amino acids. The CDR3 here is CASSKRLTGWETQYF. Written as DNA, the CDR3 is TGTGCCAGCAGCAAGAGATTGACAGGGTGGGAGACCCAGTACTTC.

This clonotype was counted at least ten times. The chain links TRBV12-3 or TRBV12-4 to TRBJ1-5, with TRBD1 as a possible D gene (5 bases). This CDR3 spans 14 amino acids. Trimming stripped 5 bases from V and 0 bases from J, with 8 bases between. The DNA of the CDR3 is TGTGCCAGCAGTCGGGACCATAGCAATCAGCCCCAGCATTTT. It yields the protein CASSRDHSNQPQHF.

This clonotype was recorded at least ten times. The CDR3 DNA follows: TGTGCCAGCAGCCCAGGGGGCTCTGGGGCCAACGTCCTGACTTTC. Residues: CASSPGGSGANVLTF. J is TRBJ2-6 and V is TRBV6-2 or TRBV6-3; 7 nucleotides line up with TRBD1. The CDR3 loop spans 15 amino acids. J gave up 0 bases and V 6 bases, and 2 bases lay outside the gene matches. In germline, CDR1 is MNHEY, CDR2 SVGEGT.

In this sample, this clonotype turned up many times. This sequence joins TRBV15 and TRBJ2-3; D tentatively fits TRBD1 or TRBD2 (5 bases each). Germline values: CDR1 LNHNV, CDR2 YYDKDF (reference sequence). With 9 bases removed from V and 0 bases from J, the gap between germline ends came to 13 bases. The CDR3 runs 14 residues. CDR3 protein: CATTEGHSTDTQYF. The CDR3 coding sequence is TGTGCCACTACCGAGGGGCATAGCACAGATACGCAGTATTTT.

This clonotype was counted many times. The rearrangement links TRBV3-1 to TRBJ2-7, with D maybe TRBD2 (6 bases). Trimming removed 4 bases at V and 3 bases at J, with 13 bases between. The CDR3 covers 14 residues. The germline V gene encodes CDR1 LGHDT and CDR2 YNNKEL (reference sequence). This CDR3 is CASSPGTGLYEQYV. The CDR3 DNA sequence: TGTGCCAGCAGCCCAGGGACTGGACTCTACGAGCAGTACGTC.

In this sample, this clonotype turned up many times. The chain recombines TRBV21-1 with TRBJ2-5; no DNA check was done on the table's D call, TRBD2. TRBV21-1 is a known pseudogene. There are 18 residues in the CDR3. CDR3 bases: TGTGCCAGCAGCAAAGCACAGCTACTAGCGGGGGGAAGAGAGACCCAGTACTTC. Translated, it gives CASSKAQLLAGGRETQYF.

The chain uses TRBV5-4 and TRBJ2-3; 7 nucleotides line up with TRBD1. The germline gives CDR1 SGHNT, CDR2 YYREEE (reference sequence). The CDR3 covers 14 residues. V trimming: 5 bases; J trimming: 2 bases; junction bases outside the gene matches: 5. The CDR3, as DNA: TGTGCCAGCAGGGCAGGGGGTGACACAGATACGCAGTATTTT. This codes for CASRAGGDTDTQYF.

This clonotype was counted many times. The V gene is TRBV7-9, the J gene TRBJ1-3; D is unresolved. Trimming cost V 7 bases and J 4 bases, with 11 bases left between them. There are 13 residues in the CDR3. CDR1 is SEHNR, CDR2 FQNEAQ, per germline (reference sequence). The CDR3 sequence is CASTIRRGNTIYF. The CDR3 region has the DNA TGTGCCAGCACTATTAGAAGGGGAAACACCATATATTTT.

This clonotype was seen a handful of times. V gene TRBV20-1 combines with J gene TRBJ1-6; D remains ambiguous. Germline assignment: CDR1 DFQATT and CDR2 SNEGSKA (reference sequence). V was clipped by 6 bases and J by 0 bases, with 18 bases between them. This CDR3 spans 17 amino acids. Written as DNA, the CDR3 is TGCAGTGCGAGCAGGAGCGTTTCGAGCTCCTATAATTCACCCCTCCACTTT. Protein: CSASRSVSSSYNSPLHF.

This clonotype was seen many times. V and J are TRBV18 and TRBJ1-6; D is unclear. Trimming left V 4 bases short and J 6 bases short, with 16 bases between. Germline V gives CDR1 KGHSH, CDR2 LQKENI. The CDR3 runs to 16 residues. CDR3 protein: CASSLSPILFNSPLHF. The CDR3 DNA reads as TGTGCCAGCTCACTTTCCCCGATCCTGTTTAATTCACCCCTCCACTTT.

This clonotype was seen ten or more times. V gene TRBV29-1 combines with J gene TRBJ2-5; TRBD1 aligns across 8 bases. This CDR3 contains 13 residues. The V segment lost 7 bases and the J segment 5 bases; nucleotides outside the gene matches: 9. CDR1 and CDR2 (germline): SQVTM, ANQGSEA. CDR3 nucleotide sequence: TGCAGCGGCGGGTTACAGGGGGACGAGACCCAGTACTTC. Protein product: CSGGLQGDETQYF.

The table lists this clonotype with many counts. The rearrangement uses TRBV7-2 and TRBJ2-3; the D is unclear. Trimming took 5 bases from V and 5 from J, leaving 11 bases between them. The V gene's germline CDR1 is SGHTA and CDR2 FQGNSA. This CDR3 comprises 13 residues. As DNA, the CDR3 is TGTGCCAGCAGCCCAGACCAGATAGATACGCAGTATTTT. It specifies CASSPDQIDTQYF.

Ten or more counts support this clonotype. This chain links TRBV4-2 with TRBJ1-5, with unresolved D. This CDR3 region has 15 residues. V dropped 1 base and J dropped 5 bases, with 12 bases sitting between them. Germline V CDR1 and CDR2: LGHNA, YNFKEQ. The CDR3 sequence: CASSQVTDIHQPQHF. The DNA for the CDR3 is TGTGCCAGCAGCCAAGTTACAGATATTCATCAGCCCCAGCATTTT.

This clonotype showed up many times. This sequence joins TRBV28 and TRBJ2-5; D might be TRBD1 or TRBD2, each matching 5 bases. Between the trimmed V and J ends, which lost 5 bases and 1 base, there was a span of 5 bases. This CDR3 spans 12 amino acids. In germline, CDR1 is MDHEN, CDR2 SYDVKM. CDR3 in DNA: TGTGCCAGCAGTGGGGGCCAAGAGACCCAGTACTTC. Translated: CASSGGQETQYF.

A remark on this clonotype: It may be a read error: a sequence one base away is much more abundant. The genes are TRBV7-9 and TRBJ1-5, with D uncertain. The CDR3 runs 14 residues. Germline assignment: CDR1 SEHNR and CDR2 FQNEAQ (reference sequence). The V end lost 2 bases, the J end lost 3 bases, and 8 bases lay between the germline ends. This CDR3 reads CASSLTDTNQPQHF. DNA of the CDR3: TGTGCCAGCAGCTTAACAGATACCAATCAGCCCCAGCATTTT.

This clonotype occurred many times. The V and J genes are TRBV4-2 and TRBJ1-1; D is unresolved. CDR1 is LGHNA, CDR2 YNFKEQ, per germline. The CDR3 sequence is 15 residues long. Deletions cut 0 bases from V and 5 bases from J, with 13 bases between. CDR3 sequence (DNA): TGTGCCAGCAGCCAAGATGCGGGGAAGAGTACTGAAGCTTTCTTT. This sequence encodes CASSQDAGKSTEAFF.

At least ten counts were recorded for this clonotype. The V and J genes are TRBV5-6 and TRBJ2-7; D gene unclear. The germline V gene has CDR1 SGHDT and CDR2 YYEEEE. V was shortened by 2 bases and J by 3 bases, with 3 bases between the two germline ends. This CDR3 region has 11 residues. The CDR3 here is CASSFDYEQYF. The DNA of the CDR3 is TGTGCCAGCAGCTTTGACTACGAGCAGTACTTC.

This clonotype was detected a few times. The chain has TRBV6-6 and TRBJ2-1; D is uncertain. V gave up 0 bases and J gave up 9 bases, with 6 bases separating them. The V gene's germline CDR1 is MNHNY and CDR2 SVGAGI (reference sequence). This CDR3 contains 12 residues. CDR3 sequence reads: CASSYSTGEQFF. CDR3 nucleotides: TGTGCCAGCAGTTACTCGACGGGTGAGCAGTTCTTC.